The following is a T cell receptor (beta chain) sequence with its context. This table comes from immunoSEQ multiplex PCR, and its TCRdb copy is limited to in-frame clones, with some not included. The table has around 67,000 clones, around 88% seen once. This sample was taken from a study of technical replicates of blood from a handful of donors. Per germline, CDR1 SGDLS and CDR2 YYNGEE. The V gene end was trimmed by 2 bases and the J gene end by 5 bases; junction bases not matched to a gene: 10. The CDR3 is made up of 17 amino acids. The sample comprised PBMCs. The chain joins TRBV9 to TRBJ2-5, with TRBD2 identical over 12 bases. The receptor's source is a human donor in good health. Some clones in this sample may be carry-over from other donors' samples. The CDR3, as DNA: TGTGCCAGCAGCGTGGGGTCTAGCGGGGGGGCTATTGAGACCCAGTACTTC. This translates into CASSVGSSGGAIETQYF.